This T cell receptor beta chain was identified in a study of blood T cell repertoires in COVID-19. Germline V gene data show CDR1 as SEHNR and CDR2 as FQNEAQ (reference sequence). This CDR3 spans 14 amino acids. Trimming removed 3 bases at V and 0 bases at J, with 8 bases between. Profiling relied on immunoSEQ multiplex PCR, and the TCRdb table lists in-frame clones only, not all of them. Of 250,000 to 400,000 clones listed, roughly 88% were seen once; the top ten hold 1.5% to 2%. The rearrangement uses TRBV7-9 and TRBJ2-5; D is possibly TRBD2 (5 bases). Sequenced input: peripheral blood. This TCR was recovered from a woman aged 30 to 39 with COVID-19, enrolled during active disease. This CDR3 is CASSFAGDQETQYF. Written as DNA, the CDR3 is TGTGCCAGCAGCTTCGCCGGGGACCAAGAGACCCAGTACTTC.